A single T cell receptor beta chain is shown here with its context. Its antigen is currently not known. Per-base quality was not reported, and no clone a single base away is much larger than it. The same CDR3 is also encoded by other DNA sequences in this sample. The donors were healthy, HIV-negative adults with no recently reported acute infections or vaccinations. All donors were Caucasian adults living in Nashville, Tennessee, USA. CD4+ T cells were enriched through magnetic negative selection, after which naive cells were positively selected on CD45RA and the remaining negative fraction served as the memory subset. Blood was collected by leukapheresis, and PBMCs were isolated by Ficoll-Histopaque density gradient centrifugation and then cryopreserved in liquid nitrogen vapor phase. Analytical flow cytometry was used to check the purity and quantity of each magnetically sorted T cell population. From each sorted fraction, genomic DNA was isolated and quantified by UV absorbance on a Nanodrop 2000c.

These data originate in a study of shared clonotypes between healthy human individuals (dated by TCRdb to the early 2020s). A note on the overall study: The cohort included three men and a couple of women between 18 and 49 years of age. Different laboratories and diverse techniques were used to prepare libraries and sequence TCR repertoires, to increase sequencing depth and limit assay-specific biases. For each donor, CD4 naive and CD4 memory were each given three plates, CD8 naive was given two plates, and CD8 memory was given one plate. To estimate repertoire size and how much clonotypes are shared between individuals, the study performed deep sequencing of blood TCR repertoires from roughly five healthy adults. Leukapheresis yielded between about 0.9 and 9 billion PBMCs per donor. Results the study describes overall, beyond this receptor: Based on pairwise subsampling, the degree of clonotype sharing among donors was expected to be affected by sequencing depth. Because the study included a small number of donors, the genetic and exposure-history diversity represented was limited. Compared with non-shared clonotypes, the clonotypes found in all four sorted-subset donors had higher generation probabilities. Sampling was limited to blood, and TCR repertoires in tissue likely differ from TCR repertoires in blood. Across a handful of donors, approximately 4.6% of naive CD4, over 3% of naive CD8, 2.3% of memory CD4, and about 0.44% of memory CD8 clonotypes were shared. Even with the large sequencing depth, rarefaction of the sorted-subset datasets indicated that sequencing was incomplete. Naive subsets generally had larger estimated clonotype richness than memory subsets.

TCR CDR3 regions were amplified from genomic DNA by multiplex PCR using the deep immunoSEQ assay. Extracted genomic DNA from each cell subset was distributed evenly across all wells of several immunoSEQ 96-well plates, and each plate was treated as a replicate. For sorted subsets, around 200 ng genomic DNA, equal to 30,000 or so T cell genomes, was loaded into each replicate PCR. The purified libraries were quantified using a Qubit 3.0 fluorometer, sized with a Bioanalyzer 2100, and then quantified again using the KAPA Library Quantification kit. Every immunoSEQ 96-well plate was sequenced on a separate single-read 150-cycle Illumina NextSeq 550 flow cell. In the original analysis: The immunoSEQ output contained only junctional sequences without quality scores, so filtering could not match that applied to full-length reads. Sequences were annotated with PyIR, a Python wrapper for IgBLAST v1.9, and V/J genes and CDR3 were assigned using IMGT germline references. Any read was removed if the V/J assignment was weak (E-value above 1e-6), the CDR3 was missing, or the read contained stop codons, out-of-frame junctions, or ambiguous translated residues. A V3J clonotype was defined by an identical inferred V gene, J gene, and CDR3 amino acid sequence. To compute the percentage overlap between repertoires, the number of shared unique clonotypes was divided by the size of the smaller repertoire. Repertoire richness was assessed with RTK rarefaction, the Chao1 estimator, and Recon v2.1 estimates of unobserved clonotypes. Generation probabilities were computed with OLGA for all TCRbeta clonotypes obtained by the gDNA method from a handful of donors. TCRdb mirrors the immuneACCESS table, restricted to in-frame sequences. Some clones are absent from its copies; in checked studies, under half trace to an unresolved V gene, and the reason for the others is unknown. V and J calls plus clone size are reproduced from that table; the DNA served to infer D and trimming. Recorded for this sample are nearly 1,000,000 clones; 60% to 85% of them occurred a single time. About 1.5% of the sample goes to the ten largest clones.

The germline V gene encodes CDR1 SGHRS and CDR2 YFSETQ. V and J are trimmed by 3 bases and 1 base, and the gene matches miss 3 bases of the junction. Its CDR3 holds 14 amino acids, cysteine through phenylalanine. This entry keeps only the CDR3 DNA: 42 bases, framed from base 1. The source of this sequence is a man aged 18 to 29 in good health. The chain joins TRBV5-1 to TRBJ1-1; 7 bases in the middle match TRBD1. The specimen was memory CD4+ T cells sorted from blood. The cell subset or site label of this sample denotes: CD45RA-negative fraction. The DNA sequence is given as TGCGCCAGCAGCTCCCAGGGGGGGAACACTGAAGCTTTCTTT. Its protein product is CASSSQGGNTEAFF.